These 10 T cell receptor beta chains were sequenced from one sample in a study of shared T cell receptors in the human thymus. Clones were read by immunoSEQ multiplex PCR, and TCRdb kept only the in-frame ones, dropping some. Of almost 550,000 clones listed, 75% to 85% are singletons. The same data also went into a second study, on human thymus T cells.

Sequenced material: thymocytes. The receptors here all came from a boy in the first two years of life with a congenital heart defect.

The genes are TRBV6-6 and TRBJ1-4; weak D call: TRBD1 (6 bases). This CDR3 is built from 13 residues. CDR1 MNHNY and CDR2 SVGAGI come from the germline V gene (reference sequence). Trimming left V 4 bases short and J 7 bases short, with 10 bases between. The CDR3 sequence: CASSWGHLEKLFF. DNA of the CDR3: TGTGCCAGCAGTTGGGGACATCTTGAAAAACTGTTTTTT.

This clone was counted a single time. V is TRBV4-3 and J is TRBJ2-2, with 7 bases fitting TRBD2. V shed 0 bases and J 1 base; nucleotides not matched to a gene: 5. Germline-derived CDR1 and CDR2 are LGHNA and YSLEER. The length of the CDR3 is 17 residues. Here the CDR3 reads CASSQEGGIVNTGELFF. Here the CDR3 DNA reads TGCGCCAGCAGCCAAGAGGGAGGGATAGTGAACACCGGGGAGCTGTTTTTT.

A few counts support this clone. V gene TRBV10-2 combines with J gene TRBJ2-7; 8 nucleotides line up with TRBD2. Germline V lookup: CDR1 WSHSY, CDR2 SAAADI. Losses at the gene ends were 4 bases for V and 2 bases for J; bases not matched to a gene: 4. CDR3 size: 14 residues. As DNA, the CDR3 is TGCGCCAGCAGTGGCCAACTAGCGGCCTACGAGCAGTACTTC. Its translation: CASSGQLAAYEQYF.

The chain combines TRBV6-4 with TRBJ1-2; D might be TRBD1 (6 bases). Germline V CDR1 and CDR2: MRHNA, SNTAGT. The V end was cut by 5 bases, the J end by 5 bases, with 18 bases between. The CDR3 has 15 residues. Here the CDR3 reads CASSPTWGPEYGYTF. CDR3 DNA sequence: TGTGCCAGCAGTCCCACGTGGGGGCCGGAGTATGGCTACACCTTC.

The chain couples TRBV28 to TRBJ2-3; D possibly corresponds to TRBD2 (6 bases). The CDR3 extends over 16 amino acids. V lost 2 bases, J lost 4 bases, and 16 bases lay in between. Per the germline V gene, CDR1 is MDHEN and CDR2 is SYDVKM. CDR3 amino acids: CASSLNVRERPDTQYF. For the CDR3, the DNA is TGTGCCAGCAGTTTAAATGTCCGGGAGAGACCAGATACGCAGTATTTT.

This chain joins TRBV10-3 and TRBJ2-7, with D uncertain. Looked up from germline, CDR1 is ENHRY and CDR2 is SYGVKD. V was trimmed by 1 base and J by 5 bases, leaving 9 bases between them. This CDR3 contains 13 residues. CDR3 DNA sequence: TGTGCCATCAGTGAGTATGTGGAGAACGAGCAGTACTTC. Its protein product is CAISEYVENEQYF.

This clone has more than one count but fewer than ten. The rearrangement uses TRBV4-3 and TRBJ2-1; TRBD1 is a possible D gene (10 bases). This CDR3 has 21 amino acids. Trimming took off 1 base at V and 6 bases at J, with 31 bases between the two ends. Germline V gene sequence: CDR1 LGHNA, CDR2 YSLEER. The CDR3 bases are TGCGCCAGCAGCCAAGCCGCCCCGGACAGGGGGTCTAGCGGGATACCCAATGAGCAGTTCTTC. It is translated as CASSQAAPDRGSSGIPNEQFF.

The chain carries TRBV27 and TRBJ2-1; 8 bases align to TRBD2. Unmatched junction bases numbered 17, after V lost 8 bases and J lost 14 bases. Germline-derived CDR1 and CDR2 are MNHEY and SMNVEV (reference sequence). This CDR3 comprises 14 residues. CDR3: CASEPGLVKWGEFF. The CDR3 nucleotides read TGTGCCAGCGAACCGGGACTAGTCAAATGGGGCGAGTTCTTC.

The rearrangement joins TRBV7-3 to TRBJ2-1; 7 bases line up with TRBD2. The J segment lost 0 bases and the V segment lost 1 base, leaving 6 bases of the junction unmatched. CDR1 and CDR2 (germline): SGHTA, FQGTGA. This CDR3 has 17 amino acids. The DNA of the CDR3 is TGTGCCAGCAGCTTAAGGGGGGGGAGGGCCTCCTACAATGAGCAGTTCTTC. This translates into CASSLRGGRASYNEQFF.

This chain uses TRBV7-9 with TRBJ2-7, with D unclear. Looked up from germline, CDR1 is SEHNR and CDR2 is FQNEAQ (reference sequence). Trimming cost V 2 bases and J 7 bases, with 18 bases left between them. There are 15 residues in the CDR3. CDR3: CASSLPPRVAGEQYF. The DNA of the CDR3 is TGTGCCAGCAGCTTACCCCCCCGGGTAGCCGGGGAGCAGTACTTC.